This T cell receptor (beta chain) was recovered during a study of T-cell memory formation after mild COVID-19. Notes on the study in general: Clones shrinking from day 15 to 85 showed even CD4/CD8 mixes; later expanders tilted CD4+. Some responding clones appeared in pre-infection memory, suggesting cross-reactive memory joined.

MiXCR, applied by TCRdb to the 5' RACE reads, yields one record per CDR3 protein. The sample has roughly 580,000 distinct CDR3 sequences; more than 15% are singletons. The CDR3 spans 16 residues. Germline CDR1 SGHRS, CDR2 YFSETQ. The V end lost 3 bases, the J end lost 8 bases, and 21 bases lay between the germline ends. This clonotype has more than one count but fewer than ten. The antigen is not known. Source material: PBMCs or a T cell subset sorted from them (not recorded which). The source of this sequence is an adult woman who had mild COVID-19 (a few samples of this study predate the infection). Cell type and time point are not known. The J gene is TRBJ1-3, the V gene TRBV5-1; possible D gene TRBD1, 6 bases. In nucleotides, the CDR3 is TGCGCCAGCAGCTCGTCAGTCACAGGGAGTGGGGACACCATATATTTT. Its protein product is CASSSSVTGSGDTIYF. The whole variable domain, filled in from reference TRBV5-1 and TRBJ1-3, reads KAGVTQTPRYLIKTRGQQVTLSCSPISGHRSVSWYQQTPGQGLQFLFEYFSETQRNKGNFPGRFSGRQFSNSRSEMNVSTLELGDSALYLCASSSSVTGSGDTIYFGEGSWLTVV.